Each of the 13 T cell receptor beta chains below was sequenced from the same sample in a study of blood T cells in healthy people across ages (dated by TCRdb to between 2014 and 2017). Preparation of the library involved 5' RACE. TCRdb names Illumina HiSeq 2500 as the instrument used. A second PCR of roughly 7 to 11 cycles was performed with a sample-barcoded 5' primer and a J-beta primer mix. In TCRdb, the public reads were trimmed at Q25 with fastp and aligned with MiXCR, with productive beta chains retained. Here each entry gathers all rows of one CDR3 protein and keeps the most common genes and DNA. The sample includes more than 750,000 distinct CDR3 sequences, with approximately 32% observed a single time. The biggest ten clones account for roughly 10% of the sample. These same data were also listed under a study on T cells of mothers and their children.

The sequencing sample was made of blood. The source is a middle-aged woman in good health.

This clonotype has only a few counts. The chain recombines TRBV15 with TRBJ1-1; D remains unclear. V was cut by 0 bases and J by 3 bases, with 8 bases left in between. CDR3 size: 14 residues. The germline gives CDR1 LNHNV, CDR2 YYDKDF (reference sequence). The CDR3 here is CATSRDLEDTEAFF. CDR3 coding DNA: TGTGCCACCAGCAGAGATCTGGAGGACACTGAAGCTTTCTTT.

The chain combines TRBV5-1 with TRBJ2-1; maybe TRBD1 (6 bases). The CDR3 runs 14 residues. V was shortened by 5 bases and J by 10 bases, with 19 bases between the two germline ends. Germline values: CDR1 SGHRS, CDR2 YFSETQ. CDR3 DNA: TGCGCCAGCAGTTATAAAGACAGGAACTACGAGCAGTTCTTC. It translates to CASSYKDRNYEQFF.

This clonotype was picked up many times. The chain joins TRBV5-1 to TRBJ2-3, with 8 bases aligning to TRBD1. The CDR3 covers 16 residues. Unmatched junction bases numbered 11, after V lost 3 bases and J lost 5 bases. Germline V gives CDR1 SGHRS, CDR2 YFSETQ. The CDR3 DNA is TGCGCCAGCAGCTATTCAGGCAGGGGGCAACAAGATACGCAGTATTTT. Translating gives CASSYSGRGQQDTQYF.

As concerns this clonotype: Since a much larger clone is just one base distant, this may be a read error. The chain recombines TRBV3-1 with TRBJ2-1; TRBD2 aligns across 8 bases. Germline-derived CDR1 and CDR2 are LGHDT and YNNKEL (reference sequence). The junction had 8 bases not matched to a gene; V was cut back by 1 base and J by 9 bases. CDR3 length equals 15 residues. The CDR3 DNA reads TGTGCCAGCAGCCAAGCAACGGGGGGGCGTAGTGAGCAGTTCTTC. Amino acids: CASSQATGGRSEQFF.

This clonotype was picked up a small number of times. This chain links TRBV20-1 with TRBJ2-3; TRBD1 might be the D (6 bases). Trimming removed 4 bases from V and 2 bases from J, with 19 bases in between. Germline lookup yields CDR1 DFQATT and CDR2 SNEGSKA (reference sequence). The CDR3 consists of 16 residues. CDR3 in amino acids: CSANNVRGGLTDTQYF. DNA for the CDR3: TGCAGTGCTAACAACGTTCGTGGGGGCCTCACAGATACGCAGTATTTT.

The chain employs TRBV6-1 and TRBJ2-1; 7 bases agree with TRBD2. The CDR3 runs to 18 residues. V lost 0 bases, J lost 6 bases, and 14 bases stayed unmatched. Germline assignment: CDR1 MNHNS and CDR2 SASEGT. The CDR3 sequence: CASSEAVGTASGLNEQFF. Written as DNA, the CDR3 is TGTGCCAGCAGTGAAGCAGTGGGTACGGCTAGCGGACTCAATGAGCAGTTCTTC.

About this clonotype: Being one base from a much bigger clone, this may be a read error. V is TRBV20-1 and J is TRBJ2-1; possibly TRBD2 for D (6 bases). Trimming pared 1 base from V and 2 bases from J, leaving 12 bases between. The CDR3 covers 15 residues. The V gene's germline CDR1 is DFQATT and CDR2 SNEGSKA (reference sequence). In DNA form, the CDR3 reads TGCAGTGCTAGAGTTGCGGGAAGCCCCTACAATGAGCAGTTCTTC. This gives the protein CSARVAGSPYNEQFF.

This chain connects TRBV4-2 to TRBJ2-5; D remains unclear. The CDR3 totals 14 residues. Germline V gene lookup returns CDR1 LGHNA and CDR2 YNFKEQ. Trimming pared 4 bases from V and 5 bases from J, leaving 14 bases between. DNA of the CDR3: TGTGCCAGCAGCCGAGTGGCTTCGGAGGAGACCCAGTACTTC. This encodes CASSRVASEETQYF.

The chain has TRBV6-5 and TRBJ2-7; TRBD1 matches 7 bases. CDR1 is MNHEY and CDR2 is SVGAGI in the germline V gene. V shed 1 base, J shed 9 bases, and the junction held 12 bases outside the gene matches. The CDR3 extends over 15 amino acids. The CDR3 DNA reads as TGTGCCAGCAGTTACTGGGGACAGTCCGCGAGGGGGCAGTACTTC. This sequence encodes CASSYWGQSARGQYF.

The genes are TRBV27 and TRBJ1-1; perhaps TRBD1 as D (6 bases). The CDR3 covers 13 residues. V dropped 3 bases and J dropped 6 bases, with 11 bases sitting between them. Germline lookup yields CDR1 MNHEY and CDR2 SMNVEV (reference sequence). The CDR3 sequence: CASSFARTAEAFF. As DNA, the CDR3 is TGTGCCAGCAGTTTTGCCCGGACAGCTGAAGCTTTCTTT.

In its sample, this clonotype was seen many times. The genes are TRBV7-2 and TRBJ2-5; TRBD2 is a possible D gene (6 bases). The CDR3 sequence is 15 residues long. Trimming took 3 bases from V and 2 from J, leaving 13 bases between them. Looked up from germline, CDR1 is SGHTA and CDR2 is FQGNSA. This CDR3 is CASSFSRGRQETQYF. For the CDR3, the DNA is TGTGCCAGCAGCTTCTCTCGAGGGAGGCAAGAGACCCAGTACTTC.

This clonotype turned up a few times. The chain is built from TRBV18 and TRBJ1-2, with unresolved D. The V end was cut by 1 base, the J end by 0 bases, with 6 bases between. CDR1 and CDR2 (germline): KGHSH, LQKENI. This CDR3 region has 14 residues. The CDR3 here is CASSPRPTNYGYTF. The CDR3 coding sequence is TGTGCCAGCTCACCACGGCCAACTAACTATGGCTACACCTTC.

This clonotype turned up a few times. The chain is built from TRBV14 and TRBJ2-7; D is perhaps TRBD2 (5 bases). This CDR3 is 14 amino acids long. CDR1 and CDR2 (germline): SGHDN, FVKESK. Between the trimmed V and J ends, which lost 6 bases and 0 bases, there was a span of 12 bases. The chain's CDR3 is CASSRLSDSYEQYF. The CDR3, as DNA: TGTGCCAGCAGTCGCCTTAGCGACTCCTACGAGCAGTACTTC.